This T cell receptor beta chain was sequenced during a study of beta chain features in type 1 diabetes (dated by TCRdb to 2016 to 2019). Regarding the complete study: No differences in mean age, gender distribution, total cell number or subset yield were found between patients and healthy donors. Regulatory and stem cell-like memory subsets were isolated from only 8 patients and about 8 healthy donors, whereas naive and central memory subsets came from all 30 or so donors. The study compared the TCRB repertoires of sorted circulating CD4+ T cell subsets in recently diagnosed type 1 diabetes patients with those in matched healthy donors. A total of about 110,000,000 sorted cells were examined across all samples, and a strong correlation was observed between cell number per subset and RNA yield.

The study at large found these results: Type 1 diabetes patients showed a moderate but significant shortening of TCRB CDR3 length in all four CD4+ subsets. PCR may preferentially amplify shorter templates, but because patient and control samples were amplified and corrected together, any resulting skew would affect both groups equally. The naive, central memory and regulatory TCRB repertoires appeared to resemble one another more closely among patients than among healthy donors. Because cDNA rather than genomic DNA was sequenced, highly expressing activated cells could have been over-represented, although no difference in activation and CD3 levels was found between groups. Because the HLA sub-analyses included only small numbers of individuals, any influence of HLA type on TCRB rearrangement was left unresolved. Patients with type 1 diabetes made fewer insertions and deleted more nucleotides at VDJ recombination sites, implying thymic rearrangement abnormalities.

The entire isolated RNA was reverse transcribed using the High Capacity cDNA Reverse Transcription Kit, and thus expressed TCRB transcripts were sequenced. Naive, central memory and regulatory T cell samples underwent deep immunoSEQ sequencing, averaging around 4 million total reads per sample. Sorted cells were lysed in RLT buffer, and RNA was extracted using DNase-treated RNeasy Micro or Mini kits according to cell number. To prevent cross-contamination, each cell subset was processed individually, whereas patient and healthy donor samples were processed jointly. The immunoSEQ multiplex PCR was used to amplify TCRB sequences from cDNA, yielding 87-bp fragments that span the CDR3 region. The amplicons were sequenced using the Illumina HiSeq platform. The authors' pipeline ran thus. Synthetic template baselines were used to correct PCR bias computationally, reads within Hamming distance 2 were collapsed together, and singletons that could not be merged were discarded. By aligning reads against IMGT, V, D and J genes, CDR3 length, and insertions or deletions at six rearrangement sites were assigned. Within each subset, clonotype counts were normalized to the number of sorted cells before true diversity and Gini coefficients were calculated with the tcR R package. Repertoire sharing was quantified using the overlap coefficient calculated on TCRB nucleotide sequences. As a proxy for the pre-selection repertoire, out-of-frame TCRB sequences from naive cells were analyzed. Sourced from immuneACCESS, this table was stored by TCRdb with only in-frame sequences that have V and J called. A share of the clones is absent; for the studies checked, an unresolved V gene accounts for under half, and the remainder has no known explanation. Clone size and the V and J calls come from that table; the DNA yielded D and trimming. Here the sample has approximately 470,000 clones; 30% occur a single time. Of the sample, around 0.065% falls within the top ten clones.

The junction shows trimming of 4 bases on V and 0 bases on J, plus 16 bases between the germline ends. For CDR1 and CDR2, the germline V gene lists SQVTM and ANQGSEA. From cysteine to phenylalanine, the CDR3 is 15 amino acids long. The entry retains the CDR3 DNA only, 45 bases that are in frame from base 1. Each donor gave one peripheral blood draw, roughly 110 mL on average, collected into heparinised tubes. Using a panel that included CD45RO, CCR7, CD25, CD127, CD95 and CD27, naive, central memory, regulatory and stem cell-like memory CD4+ T cells were sorted on a BD FACSAria II. Every sorted population had a purity above 95%. PBMCs were separated immediately by Lymphoprep density gradient centrifugation and were stained directly, without being cultured. Samples were stained and sorted in pairs, with one healthy donor and one patient per experiment, so that batch effects were minimized. This clone has just a few counts. It has no known antigen specificity. Nothing much larger sits one base from this clone, and base qualities are not available.

The sequence is built from TRBV29-1 and TRBJ2-7; the D gene assignment is ambiguous. The specimen sequenced was naive CD4+ T cells from blood. The cell subset or site tag for this specimen amounts to: true naive CD4+ T cells. The source of this sequence is a man between 18 and 35 years old in good health. The CDR3 region reads CSVVGLISSSYEQYF. The DNA is as follows: TGCAGCGTTGTCGGGCTAATCTCCAGCTCCTACGAGCAGTACTTC.